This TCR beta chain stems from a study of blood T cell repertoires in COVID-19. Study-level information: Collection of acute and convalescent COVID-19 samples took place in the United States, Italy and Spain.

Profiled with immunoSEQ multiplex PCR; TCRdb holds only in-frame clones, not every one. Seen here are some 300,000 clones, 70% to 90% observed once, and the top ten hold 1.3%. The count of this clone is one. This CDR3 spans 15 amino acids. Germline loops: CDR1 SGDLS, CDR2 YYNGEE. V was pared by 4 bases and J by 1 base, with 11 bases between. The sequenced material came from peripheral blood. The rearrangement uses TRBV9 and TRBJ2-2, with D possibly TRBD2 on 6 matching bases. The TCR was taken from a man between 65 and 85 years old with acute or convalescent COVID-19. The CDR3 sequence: CASSPSGRNTGELFF. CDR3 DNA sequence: TGTGCCAGCAGCCCGAGCGGGCGGAACACCGGGGAGCTGTTTTTT.